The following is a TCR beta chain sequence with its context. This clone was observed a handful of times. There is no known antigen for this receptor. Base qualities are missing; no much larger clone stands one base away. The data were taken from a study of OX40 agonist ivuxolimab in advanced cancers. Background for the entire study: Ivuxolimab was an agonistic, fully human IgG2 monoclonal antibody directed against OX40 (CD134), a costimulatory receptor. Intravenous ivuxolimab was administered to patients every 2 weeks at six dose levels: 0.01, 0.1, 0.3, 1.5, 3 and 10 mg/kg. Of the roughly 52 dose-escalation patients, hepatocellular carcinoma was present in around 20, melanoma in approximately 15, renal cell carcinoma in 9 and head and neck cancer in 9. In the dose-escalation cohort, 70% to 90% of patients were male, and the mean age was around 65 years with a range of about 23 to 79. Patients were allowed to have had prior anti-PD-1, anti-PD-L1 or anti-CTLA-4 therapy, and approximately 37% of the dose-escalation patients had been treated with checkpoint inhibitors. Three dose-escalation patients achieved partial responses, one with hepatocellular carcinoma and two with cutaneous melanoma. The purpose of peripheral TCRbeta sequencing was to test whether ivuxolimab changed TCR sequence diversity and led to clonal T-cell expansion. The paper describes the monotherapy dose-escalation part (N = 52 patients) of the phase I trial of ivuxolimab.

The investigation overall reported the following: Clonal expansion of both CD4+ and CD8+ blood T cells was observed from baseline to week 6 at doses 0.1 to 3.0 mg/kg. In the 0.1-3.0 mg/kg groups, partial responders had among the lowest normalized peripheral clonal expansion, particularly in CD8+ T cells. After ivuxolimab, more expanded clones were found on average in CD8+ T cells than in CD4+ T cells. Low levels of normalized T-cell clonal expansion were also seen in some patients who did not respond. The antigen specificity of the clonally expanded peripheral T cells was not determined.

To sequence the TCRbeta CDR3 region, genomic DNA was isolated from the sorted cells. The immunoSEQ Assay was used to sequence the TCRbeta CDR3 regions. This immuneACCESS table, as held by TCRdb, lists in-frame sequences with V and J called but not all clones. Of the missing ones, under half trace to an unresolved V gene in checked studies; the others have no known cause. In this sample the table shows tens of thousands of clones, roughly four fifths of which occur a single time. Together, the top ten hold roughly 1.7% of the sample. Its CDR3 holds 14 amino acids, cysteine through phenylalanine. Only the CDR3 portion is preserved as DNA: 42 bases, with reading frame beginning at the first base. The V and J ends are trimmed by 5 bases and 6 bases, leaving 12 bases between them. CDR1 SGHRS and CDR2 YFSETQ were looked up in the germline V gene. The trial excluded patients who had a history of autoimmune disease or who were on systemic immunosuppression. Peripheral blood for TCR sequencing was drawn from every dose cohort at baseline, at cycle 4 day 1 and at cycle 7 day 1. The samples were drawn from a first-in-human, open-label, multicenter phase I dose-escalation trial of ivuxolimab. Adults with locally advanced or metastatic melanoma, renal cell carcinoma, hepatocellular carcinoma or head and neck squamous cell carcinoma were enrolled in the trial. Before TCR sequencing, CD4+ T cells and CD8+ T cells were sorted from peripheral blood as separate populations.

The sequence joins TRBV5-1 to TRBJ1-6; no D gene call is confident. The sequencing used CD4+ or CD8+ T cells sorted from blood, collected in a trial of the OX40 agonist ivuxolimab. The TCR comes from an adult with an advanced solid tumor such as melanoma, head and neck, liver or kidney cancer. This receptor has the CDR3 CASSLNGPNSPLHF. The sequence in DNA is TGCGCCAGCAGTCTCAATGGGCCTAATTCACCCCTCCACTTT.